These 24 T cell receptor beta chains were all obtained from the same sample, sequenced in a study of T-cell memory formation after mild COVID-19. TCRdb reanalysed the 5' RACE reads using MiXCR and keeps one entry per CDR3 protein. The sample shows some 330,000 distinct CDR3 sequences, under 25% of them seen only once. Sequenced: PBMCs or a T cell subset sorted from them (not recorded which). The source is an adult woman who had mild COVID-19 (a few samples of this study predate the infection). Cell type and time point are not known.

This clonotype was recorded a few times. The V and J genes are TRBV7-9 and TRBJ1-2, with D unresolved. This CDR3 contains 11 residues. Germline V gene lookup returns CDR1 SEHNR and CDR2 FQNEAQ (reference sequence). Trimming removed 4 bases from V and 8 bases from J, with 8 bases in between. CDR3 sequence reads: CASSWGGGYTF. The CDR3 DNA follows: TGTGCCAGCAGCTGGGGTGGGGGCTACACCTTC.

This clonotype has only a few counts. CDR3 in DNA: TGTGCCAGCAGCCAACTAGGAGTTGAGCAGTTCTTC. Translation: CASSQLGVEQFF. The chain couples TRBV3-1 to TRBJ2-1; D remains unclear. Germline V gene sequence: CDR1 LGHDT, CDR2 YNNKEL (reference sequence). The CDR3 contains 12 residues. The V end was cut by 2 bases, the J end by 9 bases, with 8 bases between.

This clonotype was detected many times. The CDR3 DNA reads TGTGCCAGCAGACAGGGGGACAACGAGCAGTACTTC. It translates to CASRQGDNEQYF. The J gene is TRBJ2-7, the V gene TRBV2, with 8 bases matching TRBD1. Germline-derived CDR1 and CDR2 are SNHLY and FYNNEI. There are 12 residues in the CDR3. Trimming took 6 bases from V and 5 from J; bases not matched to a gene: 3.

The table lists this clonotype with many counts. The chain couples TRBV3-1 to TRBJ2-2; D unclear. CDR1 and CDR2 from the germline V gene are LGHDT and YNNKEL (reference sequence). The V gene lost 4 bases and the J gene lost 3 bases, with 15 bases spanning the gap. The CDR3 totals 16 residues. The CDR3 nucleotides read TGTGCCAGCAGCCCACGATCGCCCTTTTACACCGGGGAGCTGTTTTTT. Translating it yields CASSPRSPFYTGELFF.

The chain uses TRBV20-1 and TRBJ2-1; D is ambiguous. The CDR3 has 15 residues. Trimming pared 6 bases from V and 6 bases from J, leaving 21 bases between. CDR1 and CDR2 from the germline V gene are DFQATT and SNEGSKA (reference sequence). The CDR3 DNA sequence: TGCAGTGCCCCGCTGGGGAATAGCCGGCTCAATGAGCAGTTCTTC. As protein: CSAPLGNSRLNEQFF.

V and J are TRBV5-1 and TRBJ2-7; no clear D. The V gene's germline CDR1 is SGHRS and CDR2 YFSETQ. The CDR3 covers 13 residues. V was trimmed by 0 bases and J by 3 bases, leaving 7 bases between them. The CDR3 coding sequence is TGCGCCAGCAGCTTGGAAGCCGACTACGAGCAGTACTTC. Translation: CASSLEADYEQYF.

This chain links TRBV5-1 with TRBJ1-6; 9 nucleotides line up with TRBD1. The V and J ends lost 4 bases and 6 bases, in that order; junction bases with no gene match: 8. The CDR3 is 16 residues long. Germline CDR1 SGHRS, CDR2 YFSETQ. The CDR3 DNA follows: TGCGCCAGCAGCCGGACCGGGACAGGGATTAATTCACCCCTCCACTTT. Its protein product is CASSRTGTGINSPLHF.

This clonotype was detected a few times. The rearrangement links TRBV6-2 or TRBV6-3 to TRBJ2-2; perhaps TRBD1 as D (5 bases). Germline values: CDR1 MNHEY, CDR2 SVGEGT. The V and J ends lost 8 bases and 6 bases respectively, with 19 bases between them. The CDR3 is 15 amino acids. The DNA of the CDR3 is TGTGCCAGCGGCCTCTGGACAAGTCGGTCCGGGGAGCTGTTTTTT. Encoded protein: CASGLWTSRSGELFF.

The V and J genes are TRBV7-6 and TRBJ2-3, with D perhaps TRBD1 (6 bases). The germline V and J ends were trimmed by 8 bases and 8 bases, with 23 bases remaining between them. CDR1 is SGHVS and CDR2 is FNYEAQ in the germline V gene. The CDR3 runs to 15 residues. The CDR3: CASQTGLGLGATQYF. Written as DNA, the CDR3 is TGTGCCAGCCAAACAGGGCTGGGTTTGGGCGCTACGCAGTATTTT.

Many counts were recorded for this clonotype. The DNA of the CDR3 is TGTGCCACCAGTGATTTTCCGACTGACAGGGGAGTGGGTGAGCAGTTCTTC. It yields the protein CATSDFPTDRGVGEQFF. The gene calls are TRBV24-1 and TRBJ2-1, with TRBD1 matching over 8 bases. J was trimmed by 9 bases and V by 1 base; bases with no gene match: 13. The CDR3 sequence is 17 residues long. In germline, CDR1 is KGHDR, CDR2 SFDVKD.

The chain carries TRBV5-1 and TRBJ1-5; no clear D gene. Germline assignment: CDR1 SGHRS and CDR2 YFSETQ. Trimming cost V 0 bases and J 4 bases, with 11 bases left between them. The CDR3 runs to 15 residues. The DNA of the CDR3 is TGCGCCAGCAGCTTGGGCGACTTACCAAATCAGCCCCAGCATTTT. Its translation is CASSLGDLPNQPQHF.

This clonotype has a count of ten or more. This chain connects TRBV5-1 to TRBJ2-3, with D unclear. Trimming removed 1 base at V and 5 bases at J, with 8 bases between. The CDR3 sequence is 13 residues long. Germline V CDR1 and CDR2: SGHRS, YFSETQ. Here the CDR3 reads CASSLIGGDTQYF. The CDR3 DNA follows: TGCGCCAGCAGCTTGATTGGTGGAGATACGCAGTATTTT.

The chain combines TRBV7-9 with TRBJ2-1; 13 positions match TRBD2. Germline V gene data show CDR1 as SEHNR and CDR2 as FQNEAQ (reference sequence). CDR3 size: 17 residues. V gave up 6 bases and J gave up 8 bases; unmatched junction bases: 13. The DNA for the CDR3 is TGTGCCAGCAGTCATTCTCCCGGGACTAGCGGGATCTATGAGCAGTTCTTC. This sequence encodes CASSHSPGTSGIYEQFF.

Notes on this clonotype: An end of the junction differs from the germline gene, which may be a read error. The V and J genes are TRBV5-4 and TRBJ2-5; TRBD2 aligns across 10 bases. Germline lookup yields CDR1 SGHNT and CDR2 YYREEE (reference sequence). The CDR3 is 13 amino acids. Here the CDR3 DNA reads TGTGCCAGCAGTCTGGACGCCCTAGCGGGGGCCGAGTTC. Encoded protein: CASSLDALAGAEF.

The chain combines TRBV7-8 with TRBJ2-7; D call uncertain. V gave up 2 bases and J gave up 10 bases, with 9 bases separating them. CDR3 length: 11 amino acids. Germline V gene sequence: CDR1 SGHVS, CDR2 FQNEAQ. CDR3 sequence (DNA): TGTGCCAGCAGCTTAAGGGCAGGCCAGTACTTC. This encodes CASSLRAGQYF.

Only a few counts were recorded for this clonotype. V and J are TRBV3-1 and TRBJ2-7; a possible D gene is TRBD1 (5 bases). The CDR3 is 12 amino acids. Germline CDR1 LGHDT, CDR2 YNNKEL (reference sequence). Trimming removed 2 bases at V and 7 bases at J, with 9 bases between. DNA for the CDR3: TGTGCCAGCAGCCAAAGTAAGGGGGAGCAGTACTTC. This codes for CASSQSKGEQYF.

The chain recombines TRBV20-1 with TRBJ2-3; 8 bases are a match to TRBD1. This CDR3 contains 15 residues. Losses at the gene ends were 2 bases for V and 5 bases for J; bases not matched to a gene: 9. The germline CDR1 and CDR2 sequences are DFQATT and SNEGSKA (reference sequence). The CDR3 sequence: CSARLGQGALDTQYF. CDR3 bases: TGCAGTGCTAGATTAGGGCAGGGGGCGTTAGATACGCAGTATTTT.

The chain links TRBV5-8 to TRBJ2-7, with 7 bases that match TRBD1. Germline lookup yields CDR1 SGHTS and CDR2 YDEGEE. This CDR3 comprises 12 residues. J lost 9 bases, V lost 4 bases, and 7 bases had no gene match. This CDR3 is CASSITGAVQYF. The CDR3 nucleotides read TGTGCCAGCAGCATTACAGGGGCTGTGCAGTACTTC.

This clonotype was detected a few times. V and J are TRBV12-3 or TRBV12-4 and TRBJ1-1, with D tentatively TRBD1 (5 bases). The CDR3 covers 11 residues. Trimming pared 3 bases from V and 12 bases from J, leaving 11 bases between. The CDR3 DNA is TGTGCCAGCAGTTTCAATGGGGGATCTTTCTTT. Its protein is CASSFNGGSFF.

This chain links TRBV28 with TRBJ1-1; D may be TRBD1 (5 bases). The V end lost 5 bases, the J end lost 6 bases, and 10 bases lay between the germline ends. The CDR3 totals 12 residues. From germline, CDR1 is MDHEN and CDR2 SYDVKM. The CDR3 DNA reads TGTGCCAGCAGTCCCTTAGGGGCTGAAGCTTTCTTT. Its protein product is CASSPLGAEAFF.

This clonotype was seen only a few times. The chain uses TRBV5-6 and TRBJ1-5; D perhaps matches TRBD1 (6 bases). The CDR3 covers 15 residues. V lost 1 base and J 5 bases, leaving 13 bases between the germline ends. The V gene's germline CDR1 is SGHDT and CDR2 YYEEEE. CDR3 DNA sequence: TGTGCCAGCAGCTTGTATACAGGGCAACATCAGCCCCAGCATTTT. It specifies CASSLYTGQHQPQHF.

V usage is TRBV27 and J usage is TRBJ2-1; 10 nucleotides match TRBD1. Germline V lookup: CDR1 MNHEY, CDR2 SMNVEV (reference sequence). The CDR3 covers 15 residues. Trimming at V came to 4 bases and at J to 2 bases, leaving 2 bases not matched to a gene. CDR3 DNA sequence: TGTGCCAGCAGTTCAGACAGGGGGCCCTACAATGAGCAGTTCTTC. It specifies CASSSDRGPYNEQFF.

This clonotype was detected a few times. The V call is TRBV7-9, the J call TRBJ2-7; 10 bases match TRBD1. The J segment lost 7 bases and the V segment lost 4 bases, leaving 7 bases of the junction unmatched. CDR1 and CDR2 (germline): SEHNR, FQNEAQ (reference sequence). This CDR3 has 14 residues. The CDR3: CASSSGTGVGEQYF. The DNA for the CDR3 is TGTGCCAGCAGCTCCGGGACAGGGGTAGGTGAGCAGTACTTC.

This clonotype was recorded a few times. The chain uses TRBV7-6 and TRBJ2-7; 8 bases map to TRBD1. Germline CDR1 and CDR2: SGHVS and FNYEAQ. V was clipped by 4 bases and J by 4 bases; unmatched bases: 9. The CDR3 runs to 15 residues. CDR3 DNA sequence: TGTGCCAGCAGCTCTCCCGGGACAGGATCGTACGAGCAGTACTTC. As protein: CASSSPGTGSYEQYF.